This TCR beta chain was sequenced for a study of shared clonotypes between healthy human individuals. Sequenced by immunoSEQ multiplex PCR; TCRdb stores in-frame clones only, minus some. The sample comprises 530,000 or so clones, 75% to 80% of which are singletons, and about 12% rests with the top ten. A remark on this clone: In the same sample, other DNA sequences code for this CDR3.

There are 12 residues in the CDR3. CDR1 KGHSH and CDR2 LQKENI come from the germline V gene. The germline V and J ends were trimmed by 1 base and 5 bases, with 5 bases remaining between them. This receptor was obtained from a woman in her thirties or forties in good health. Some clones in this sample may be carry-over from other donors' samples. This chain joins TRBV18 and TRBJ2-5; no clear D gene. The specimen was PBMCs. The CDR3 DNA reads as TGTGCCAGCTCACCACTCGGGGAGACCCAGTACTTC. Translation: CASSPLGETQYF.